Each of the 7 T cell receptor beta chains below was sequenced from the same sample in a study of shared clonotypes between healthy human individuals. The method was immunoSEQ multiplex PCR; TCRdb's version includes in-frame clones alone and lacks a portion of them. The sample lists 2,500,000 or so clones; around 90% were seen once. The sample taken for sequencing was naive CD4+ T cells sorted from blood. Subset in this sample: CD45RA+ positively selected. These receptors came from a man between 18 and 35 years old in good health.

This chain uses TRBV7-2 with TRBJ2-1, with TRBD2 matching over 10 bases. The CDR3 runs to 19 residues. The junction had 13 bases not matched to a gene; V was cut back by 5 bases and J by 0 bases. Germline V gene lookup returns CDR1 SGHTA and CDR2 FQGNSA. The CDR3: CASSKRTSGLPRSYNEQFF. The DNA for the CDR3 is TGTGCCAGCAGCAAGAGGACTAGCGGCCTTCCCCGCTCCTACAATGAGCAGTTCTTC.

For this clone: Distinct nucleotide sequences in the sample also encode this CDR3. The chain recombines TRBV18 with TRBJ2-7, with D perhaps matching TRBD1 (5 bases). V shed 3 bases and J shed 1 base, with 7 bases lying between them. The germline CDR1 and CDR2 sequences are KGHSH and LQKENI. The CDR3 totals 13 residues. CDR3 residues: CASSPGQSYEQYF. The CDR3 DNA reads as TGTGCCAGCTCACCGGGGCAGTCCTACGAGCAGTACTTC.

This chain connects TRBV12-5 to TRBJ1-1; D gene unclear. The CDR3 consists of 11 residues. V was pared by 2 bases and J by 6 bases, with 4 bases between. Germline CDR1 is LGHNT and CDR2 is FRNRAP. CDR3 sequence reads: CASGLRAEAFF. Written as DNA, the CDR3 is TGTGCTAGTGGTTTGCGGGCTGAAGCTTTCTTT.

This rearrangement joins TRBV23-1 to TRBJ1-2; D is unclear. TRBV23-1 is marked as an open reading frame, function uncertain. This CDR3 spans 15 amino acids. The V end lost 2 bases, the J end lost 4 bases, and 14 bases lay between the germline ends. The CDR3 protein is CASSQRKEAGYGYTF. CDR3 in DNA: TGCGCCAGCAGTCAAAGGAAGGAAGCGGGCTATGGCTACACCTTC.

V gene TRBV18 combines with J gene TRBJ2-7, with 9 bases aligning to TRBD1. CDR1 and CDR2 from the germline V gene are KGHSH and LQKENI. The CDR3 sequence is 21 residues long. Trimming took 3 bases from V and 4 from J; bases not matched to a gene: 25. The CDR3 spells CASSPTTHTGTGSPSAYEQYF. The DNA for the CDR3 is TGTGCCAGCTCACCCACAACCCACACCGGGACAGGGTCACCATCGGCTTACGAGCAGTACTTC. The full variable domain, with the rest looked up from reference TRBV18 and TRBJ2-7, is NAGVMQNPRHLVRRRGQEARLRCSPMKGHSHVYWYRQLPEEGLKFMVYLQKENIIDESGMPKERFSAEFPKEGPSILRIQQVVRGDSAAYFCASSPTTHTGTGSPSAYEQYFGPGTRLTVT.

CDR3: CASSLGARPYEQYF. The CDR3 nucleotides are TGTGCCAGCAGCCTCGGGGCCCGGCCCTACGAGCAGTACTTC. V gene TRBV7-2 combines with J gene TRBJ2-7; D possibly uses TRBD1 or TRBD2 (5 bases each). This CDR3 is built from 14 residues. CDR1 and CDR2 (germline): SGHTA, FQGNSA. V lost 5 bases and J 2 bases, leaving 13 bases between the germline ends.

This clone was found once. The rearrangement links TRBV6-1 to TRBJ2-7; 14 bases agree with TRBD2. The CDR3 totals 16 residues. Per the germline V gene, CDR1 is MNHNS and CDR2 is SASEGT. V trimming: 4 bases; J trimming: 2 bases; junction bases outside the gene matches: 4. CDR3 sequence: CASSAGTSGSTYEQYF. The CDR3 DNA follows: TGTGCCAGCAGTGCCGGGACTAGCGGGAGCACCTACGAGCAGTACTTC.